These 8 T cell receptor beta chains were all obtained from the same sample, sequenced in a study of CD4 T cells in relation to SARS-CoV-2 and coronaviruses. Which antigens these TCRs recognize remains unknown. Method: immunoSEQ multiplex PCR; TCRdb's copy keeps in-frame clones and lacks some. This sample has about 35,000 clones, with roughly 80% found just once. Sequencing was performed on naive CD4+ T cells from PBMCs, cultured in vitro. Subset indicated: naive CD4+ T cells isolated by negative enrichment. The receptors derive from an adult with COVID-19.

Written as DNA, the CDR3 is TGTGCCAGCAGCCCGTTTGGACGGGAAGGTCAGCCCCAGCATTTT. It encodes CASSPFGREGQPQHF. The chain couples TRBV7-2 to TRBJ1-5, with no clear D. Germline assignment: CDR1 SGHTA and CDR2 FQGNSA. The CDR3 is 15 residues long. V gave up 5 bases and J gave up 6 bases, with 17 bases separating them.

In DNA, the CDR3 is TGTGCCAGCAGGGTTACGGACACTGAAGCTTTCTTT. Translating it yields CASRVTDTEAFF. The J gene is TRBJ1-1, the V gene TRBV28; D is ambiguous. Trimming stripped 6 bases from V and 3 bases from J, with 8 bases between. The CDR3 is made up of 12 amino acids. The germline CDR1 and CDR2 sequences are MDHEN and SYDVKM.

The rearrangement links TRBV6-6 to TRBJ2-1, with TRBD2 matching over 13 bases. CDR3 length: 15 amino acids. The trim removed 7 bases at V and 7 bases at J, leaving 7 bases unmatched. CDR1 is MNHNY and CDR2 is SVGAGI in the germline V gene (reference sequence). CDR3 protein: CASTGLAGVKNEQFF. Here the CDR3 DNA reads TGTGCCAGCACAGGACTAGCGGGAGTCAAGAATGAGCAGTTCTTC.

This chain joins TRBV5-1 and TRBJ2-7; unclear D gene. The CDR3 has 12 amino acids. Trimming took 0 bases from V and 3 from J, leaving 4 bases between them. Germline V gene lookup returns CDR1 SGHRS and CDR2 YFSETQ. CDR3 amino acids: CASSLGIYEQYF. CDR3 coding DNA: TGCGCCAGCAGCTTGGGGATCTACGAGCAGTACTTC.

The chain combines TRBV27 with TRBJ2-7; no firm D call. The CDR3 is 16 amino acids. The germline V and J ends were trimmed by 4 bases and 0 bases, with 16 bases remaining between them. Looked up from germline, CDR1 is MNHEY and CDR2 is SMNVEV (reference sequence). The CDR3 reads CASSSPSDGGSYEQYF. DNA for the CDR3: TGTGCCAGCAGTTCCCCAAGCGACGGTGGCTCCTACGAGCAGTACTTC.

The chain carries TRBV28 and TRBJ2-7; D might be TRBD2 (5 bases). Looked up from germline, CDR1 is MDHEN and CDR2 is SYDVKM. CDR3 length equals 18 residues. V was clipped by 6 bases and J by 3 bases, with 27 bases between them. CDR3 in amino acids: CASSTGQKVRVALYEQYF. The CDR3 coding sequence is TGTGCCAGCAGCACCGGGCAAAAGGTGCGGGTCGCGCTCTACGAGCAGTACTTC.

This clone was found once. V and J are TRBV18 and TRBJ1-5; 9 bases are a match to TRBD1. The CDR3 contains 15 residues. Germline V gives CDR1 KGHSH, CDR2 LQKENI. V lost 3 bases, J lost 3 bases, and 3 bases stayed unmatched. The CDR3 DNA is TGTGCCAGCTCACCGGGACAGGGAATCAATCAGCCCCAGCATTTT. Translation gives CASSPGQGINQPQHF.

As DNA, the CDR3 is TGTGCCAGCAGCTTGGTCCTAGCGGGACAAGAGACCCAGTACTTC. Amino acids: CASSLVLAGQETQYF. V and J are TRBV7-2 and TRBJ2-5; 9 nucleotides align to TRBD2. J gave up 2 bases and V 3 bases, and 4 bases lay outside the gene matches. The CDR3 covers 15 residues. Germline CDR1 and CDR2: SGHTA and FQGNSA.